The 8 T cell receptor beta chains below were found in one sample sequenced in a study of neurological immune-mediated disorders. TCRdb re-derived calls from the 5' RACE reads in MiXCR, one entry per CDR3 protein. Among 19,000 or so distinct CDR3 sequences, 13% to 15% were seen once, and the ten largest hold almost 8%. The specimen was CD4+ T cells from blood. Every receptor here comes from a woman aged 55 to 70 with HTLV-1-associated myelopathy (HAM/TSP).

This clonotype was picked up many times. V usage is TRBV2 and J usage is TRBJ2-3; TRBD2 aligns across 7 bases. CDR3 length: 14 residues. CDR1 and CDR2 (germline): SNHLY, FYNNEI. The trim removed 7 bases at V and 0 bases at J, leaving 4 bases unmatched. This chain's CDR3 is CASMASGSTDTQYF. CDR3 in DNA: TGTGCCAGCATGGCTAGCGGTAGCACAGATACGCAGTATTTT.

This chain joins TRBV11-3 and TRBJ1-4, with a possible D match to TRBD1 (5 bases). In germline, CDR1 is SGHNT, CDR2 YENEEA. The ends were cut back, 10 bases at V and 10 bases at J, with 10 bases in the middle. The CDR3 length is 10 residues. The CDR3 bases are TGTGCCACCCCCGGGGGAAAACTGTTTTTT. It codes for CATPGGKLFF.

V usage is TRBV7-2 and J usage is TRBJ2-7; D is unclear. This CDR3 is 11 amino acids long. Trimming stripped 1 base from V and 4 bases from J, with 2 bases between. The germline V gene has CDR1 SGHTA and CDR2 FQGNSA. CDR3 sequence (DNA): TGTACCAGCAGCTTAGGATACGAGCAGTACTTC. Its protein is CTSSLGYEQYF.

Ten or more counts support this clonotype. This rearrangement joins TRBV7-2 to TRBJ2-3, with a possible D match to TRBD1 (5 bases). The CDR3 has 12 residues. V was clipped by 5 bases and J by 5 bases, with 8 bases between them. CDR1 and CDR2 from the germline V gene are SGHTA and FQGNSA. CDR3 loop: CASSPRGDTQYF. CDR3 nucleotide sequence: TGTGCCAGCAGCCCTAGGGGAGATACGCAGTATTTT.

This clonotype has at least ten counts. The CDR3 loop is CATSDVTSGGYNEQFF. In nucleotides, the CDR3 is TGTGCCACCAGTGACGTAACTAGCGGGGGGTACAATGAGCAGTTCTTC. V usage is TRBV24-1 and J usage is TRBJ2-1, with TRBD2 identical over 12 bases. J gave up 4 bases and V 4 bases, and 4 bases lay outside the gene matches. There are 16 residues in the CDR3. From germline, CDR1 is KGHDR and CDR2 SFDVKD.

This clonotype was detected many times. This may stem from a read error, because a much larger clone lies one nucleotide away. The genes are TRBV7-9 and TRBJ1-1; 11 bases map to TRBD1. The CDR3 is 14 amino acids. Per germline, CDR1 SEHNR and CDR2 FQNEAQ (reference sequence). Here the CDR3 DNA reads TGTGCCAACAGCCAGGGACAGGGGGAGACTGAAGCTTTCTTT. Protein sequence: CANSQGQGETEAFF.

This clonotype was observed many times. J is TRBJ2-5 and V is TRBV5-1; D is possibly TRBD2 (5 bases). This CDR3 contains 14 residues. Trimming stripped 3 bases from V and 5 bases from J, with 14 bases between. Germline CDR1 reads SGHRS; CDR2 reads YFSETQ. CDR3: CASSSRSGGETQYF. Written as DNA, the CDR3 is TGCGCCAGCAGCTCTCGATCGGGCGGGGAGACCCAGTACTTC.

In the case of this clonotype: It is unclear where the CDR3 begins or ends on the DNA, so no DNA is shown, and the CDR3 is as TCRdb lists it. The CDR3: CASSFYICSARKPSGATYEQYF. The J gene is TRBJ2-7, the V gene TRBV7-8; whether TRBD2, the table's D call, matches the DNA was not checked. CDR1 and CDR2 from the germline V gene are SGHVS and FQNEAQ. Both ends counted, the CDR3 spans 22 residues.